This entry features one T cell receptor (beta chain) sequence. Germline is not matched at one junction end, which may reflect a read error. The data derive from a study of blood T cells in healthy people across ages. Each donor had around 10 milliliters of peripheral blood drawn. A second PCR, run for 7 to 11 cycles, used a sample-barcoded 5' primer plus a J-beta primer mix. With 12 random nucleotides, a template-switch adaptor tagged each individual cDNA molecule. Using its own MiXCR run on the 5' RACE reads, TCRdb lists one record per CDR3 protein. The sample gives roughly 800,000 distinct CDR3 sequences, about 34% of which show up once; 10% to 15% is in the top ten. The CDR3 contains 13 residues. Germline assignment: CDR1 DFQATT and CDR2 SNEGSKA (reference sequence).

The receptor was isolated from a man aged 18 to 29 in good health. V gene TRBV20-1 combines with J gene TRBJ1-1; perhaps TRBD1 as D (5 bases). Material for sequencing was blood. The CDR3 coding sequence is TGCAGTGCTAGCCGGGGCATGAACGCTGAAGCTTTCTTT. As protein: CSASRGMNAEAFF.